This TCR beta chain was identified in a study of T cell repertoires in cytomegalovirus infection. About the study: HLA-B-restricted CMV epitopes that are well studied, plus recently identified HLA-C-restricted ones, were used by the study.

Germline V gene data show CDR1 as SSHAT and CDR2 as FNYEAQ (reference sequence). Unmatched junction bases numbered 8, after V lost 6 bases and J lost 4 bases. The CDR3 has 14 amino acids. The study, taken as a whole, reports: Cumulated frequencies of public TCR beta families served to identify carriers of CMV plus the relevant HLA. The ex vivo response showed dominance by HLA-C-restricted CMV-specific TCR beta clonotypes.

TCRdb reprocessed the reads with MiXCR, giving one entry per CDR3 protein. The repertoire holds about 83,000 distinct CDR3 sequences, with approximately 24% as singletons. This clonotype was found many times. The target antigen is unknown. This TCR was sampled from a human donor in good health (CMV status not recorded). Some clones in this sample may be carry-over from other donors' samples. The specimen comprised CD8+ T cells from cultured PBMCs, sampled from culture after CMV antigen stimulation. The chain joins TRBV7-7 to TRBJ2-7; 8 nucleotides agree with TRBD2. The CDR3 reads CASSRTSMSYEQYF. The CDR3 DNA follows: TGTGCCAGCAGTCGGACTAGCATGTCTTACGAGCAGTACTTC.